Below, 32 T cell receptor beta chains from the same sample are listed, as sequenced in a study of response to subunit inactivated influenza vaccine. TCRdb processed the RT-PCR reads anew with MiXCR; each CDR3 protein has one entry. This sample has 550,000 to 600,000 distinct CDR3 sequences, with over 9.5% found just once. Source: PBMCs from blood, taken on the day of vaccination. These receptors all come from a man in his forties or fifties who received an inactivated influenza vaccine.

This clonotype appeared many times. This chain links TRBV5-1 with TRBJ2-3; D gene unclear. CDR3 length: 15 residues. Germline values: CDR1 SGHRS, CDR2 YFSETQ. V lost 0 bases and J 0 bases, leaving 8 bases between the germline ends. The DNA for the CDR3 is TGCGCCAGCAGCTTGGTGGGCAGAAGCACAGATACGCAGTATTTT. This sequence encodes CASSLVGRSTDTQYF.

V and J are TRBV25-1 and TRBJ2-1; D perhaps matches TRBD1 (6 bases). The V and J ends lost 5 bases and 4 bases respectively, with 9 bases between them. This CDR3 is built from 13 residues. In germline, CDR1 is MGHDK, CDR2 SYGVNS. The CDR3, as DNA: TGTGCCAGCAGTAAGGACAGATACAATGAGCAGTTCTTC. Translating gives CASSKDRYNEQFF.

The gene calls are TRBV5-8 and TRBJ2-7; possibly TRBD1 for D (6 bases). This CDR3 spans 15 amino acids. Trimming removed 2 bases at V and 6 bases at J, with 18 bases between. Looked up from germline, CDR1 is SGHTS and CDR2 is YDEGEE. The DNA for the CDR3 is TGTGCCAGCAGCTTACCACGGACAGTCCCTAGCGAGCAGTACTTC. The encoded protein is CASSLPRTVPSEQYF.

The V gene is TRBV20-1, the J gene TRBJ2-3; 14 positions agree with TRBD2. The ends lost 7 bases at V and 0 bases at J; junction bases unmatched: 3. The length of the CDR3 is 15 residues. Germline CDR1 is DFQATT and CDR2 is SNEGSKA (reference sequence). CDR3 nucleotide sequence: TGCAGTGGGACTAGCGGGAGGCTTAGCACAGATACGCAGTATTTT. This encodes CSGTSGRLSTDTQYF.

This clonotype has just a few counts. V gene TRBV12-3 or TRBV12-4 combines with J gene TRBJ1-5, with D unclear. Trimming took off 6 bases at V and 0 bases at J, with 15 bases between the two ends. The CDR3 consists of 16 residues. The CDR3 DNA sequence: TGTGCCAGCAGGAGACTCGGACGTAATAGCAATCAGCCCCAGCATTTT. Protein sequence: CASRRLGRNSNQPQHF.

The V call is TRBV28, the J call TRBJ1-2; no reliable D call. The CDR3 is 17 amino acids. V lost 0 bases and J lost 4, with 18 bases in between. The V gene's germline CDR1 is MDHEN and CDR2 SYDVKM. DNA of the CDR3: TGTGCCAGCAGTTTATGGGGGATGGGTGCTACCGCCTATGGCTACACCTTC. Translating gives CASSLWGMGATAYGYTF.

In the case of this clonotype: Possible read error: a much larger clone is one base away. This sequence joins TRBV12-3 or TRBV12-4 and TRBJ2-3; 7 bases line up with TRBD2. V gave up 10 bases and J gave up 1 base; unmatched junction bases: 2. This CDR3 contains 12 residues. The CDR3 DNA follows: TGTGCCACCCGGGGGGGCACAGATACGCAGTATTTT. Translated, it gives CATRGGTDTQYF.

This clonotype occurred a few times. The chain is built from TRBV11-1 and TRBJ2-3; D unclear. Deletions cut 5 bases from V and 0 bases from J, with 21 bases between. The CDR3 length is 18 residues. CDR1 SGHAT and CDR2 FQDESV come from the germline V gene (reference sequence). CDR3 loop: CASSPSSLGRGSTDTQYF. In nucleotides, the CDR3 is TGTGCCAGCAGCCCCTCAAGCCTCGGGCGAGGAAGCACAGATACGCAGTATTTT.

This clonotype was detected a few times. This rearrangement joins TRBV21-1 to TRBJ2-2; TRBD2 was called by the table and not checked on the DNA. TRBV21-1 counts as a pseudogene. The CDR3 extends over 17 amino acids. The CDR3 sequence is CASSKKASGRKTGELFF. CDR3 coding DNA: TGTGCCAGCAGCAAAAAGGCTAGCGGGAGGAAGACCGGGGAGCTGTTTTTT.

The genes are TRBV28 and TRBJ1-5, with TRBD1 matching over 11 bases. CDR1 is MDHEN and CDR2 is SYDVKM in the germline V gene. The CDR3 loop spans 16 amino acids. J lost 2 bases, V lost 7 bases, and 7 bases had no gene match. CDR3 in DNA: TGTGCCAGCACGTCCGGGACAGGGGGAGGCAATCAGCCCCAGCATTTT. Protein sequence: CASTSGTGGGNQPQHF.

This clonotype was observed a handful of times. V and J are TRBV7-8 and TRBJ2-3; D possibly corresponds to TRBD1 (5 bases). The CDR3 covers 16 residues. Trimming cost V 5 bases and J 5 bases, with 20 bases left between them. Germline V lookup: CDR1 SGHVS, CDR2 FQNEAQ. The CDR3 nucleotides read TGTGCCAGCAGCCCCCGGCGGTCACAGGTATTAGATACGCAGTATTTT. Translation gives CASSPRRSQVLDTQYF.

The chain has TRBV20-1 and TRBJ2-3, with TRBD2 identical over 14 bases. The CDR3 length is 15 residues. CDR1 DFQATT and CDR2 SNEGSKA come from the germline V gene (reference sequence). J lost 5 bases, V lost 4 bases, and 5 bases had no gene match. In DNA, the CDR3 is TGCAGTGCTACCCGACTAGCGGGAGGGGAAGATACGCAGTATTTT. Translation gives CSATRLAGGEDTQYF.

The CDR3 loop is CASSPRQEETQYF. The CDR3 region has the DNA TGTGCCAGCTCACCACGACAAGAAGAGACCCAGTACTTC. This chain links TRBV18 with TRBJ2-5; unclear D gene. Germline values: CDR1 KGHSH, CDR2 LQKENI. The CDR3 length is 13 residues. V lost 1 base and J lost 3, with 6 bases in between.

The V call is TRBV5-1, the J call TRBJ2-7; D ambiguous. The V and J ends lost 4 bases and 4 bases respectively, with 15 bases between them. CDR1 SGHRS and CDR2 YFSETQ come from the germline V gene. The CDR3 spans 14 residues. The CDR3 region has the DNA TGCGCCAGCAGCCCGACAACACCTGCTTACGAGCAGTACTTC. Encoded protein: CASSPTTPAYEQYF.

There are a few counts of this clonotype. CDR3 loop: CSVEVGTDTQYF. CDR3 in DNA: TGCAGCGTTGAAGTCGGAACAGATACGCAGTATTTT. The chain employs TRBV29-1 and TRBJ2-3, with no clear D. Trimming pared 1 base from V and 3 bases from J, leaving 5 bases between. This CDR3 comprises 12 residues. CDR1 and CDR2 (germline): SQVTM, ANQGSEA.

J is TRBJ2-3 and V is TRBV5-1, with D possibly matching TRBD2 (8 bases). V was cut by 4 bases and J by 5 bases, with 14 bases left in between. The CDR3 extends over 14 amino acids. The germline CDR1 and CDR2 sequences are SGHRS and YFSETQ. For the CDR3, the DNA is TGCGCCAGCAGCCCAGGGGGGACTAGAGATACGCAGTATTTT. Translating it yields CASSPGGTRDTQYF.

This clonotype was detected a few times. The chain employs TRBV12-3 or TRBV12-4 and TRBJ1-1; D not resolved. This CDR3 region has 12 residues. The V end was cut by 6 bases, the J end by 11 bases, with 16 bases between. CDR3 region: CASSWTGGLAFF. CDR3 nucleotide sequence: TGTGCCAGCAGCTGGACCGGAGGACTGGCTTTCTTT.

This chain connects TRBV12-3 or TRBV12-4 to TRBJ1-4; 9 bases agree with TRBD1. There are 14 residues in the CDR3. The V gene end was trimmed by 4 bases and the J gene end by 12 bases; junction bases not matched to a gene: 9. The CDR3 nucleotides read TGTGCCAGCAGTTCCGGGACAGGGAAACAAGAACTGTTTTTT. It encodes CASSSGTGKQELFF.

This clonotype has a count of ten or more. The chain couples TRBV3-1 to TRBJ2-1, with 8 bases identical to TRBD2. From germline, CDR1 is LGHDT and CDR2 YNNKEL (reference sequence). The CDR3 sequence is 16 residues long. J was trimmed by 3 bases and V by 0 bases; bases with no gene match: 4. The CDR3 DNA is TGTGCCAGCAGCCAAGATCCCAGCGGGAGCTACAATGAGCAGTTCTTC. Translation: CASSQDPSGSYNEQFF.

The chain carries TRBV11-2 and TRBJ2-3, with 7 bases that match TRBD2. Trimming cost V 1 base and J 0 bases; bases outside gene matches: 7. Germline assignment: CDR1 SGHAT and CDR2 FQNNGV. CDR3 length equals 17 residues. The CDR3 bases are TGTGCCAGCAGCTTAGTTTTCCTAGCGGCTAGCACAGATACGCAGTATTTT. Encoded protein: CASSLVFLAASTDTQYF.

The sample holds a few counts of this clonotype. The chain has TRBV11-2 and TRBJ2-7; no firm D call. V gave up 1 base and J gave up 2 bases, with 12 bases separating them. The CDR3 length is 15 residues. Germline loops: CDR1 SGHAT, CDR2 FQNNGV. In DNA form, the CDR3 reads TGTGCCAGCAGCTTAGGCCGCAGCCTAACCTACGAGCAGTACTTC. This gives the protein CASSLGRSLTYEQYF. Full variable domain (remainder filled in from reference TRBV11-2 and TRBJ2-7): EAGVAQSPRYKIIEKRQSVAFWCNPISGHATLYWYQQILGQGPKLLIQFQNNGVVDDSQLPKDRFSAERLKGVDSTLKIQPAKLEDSAVYLCASSLGRSLTYEQYFGPGTRLTVT.

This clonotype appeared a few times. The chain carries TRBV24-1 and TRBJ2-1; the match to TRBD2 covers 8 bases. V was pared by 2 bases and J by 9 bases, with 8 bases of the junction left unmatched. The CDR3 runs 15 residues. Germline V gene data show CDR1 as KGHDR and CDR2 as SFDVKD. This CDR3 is CATSDSRTSIGEQFF. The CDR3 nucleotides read TGTGCCACCAGTGATTCCCGGACTAGCATCGGTGAGCAGTTCTTC.

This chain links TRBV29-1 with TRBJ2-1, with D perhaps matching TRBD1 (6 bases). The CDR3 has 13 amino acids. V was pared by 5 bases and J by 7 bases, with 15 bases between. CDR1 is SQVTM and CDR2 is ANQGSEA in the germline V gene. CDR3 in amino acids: CSVRTVTVNEQFF. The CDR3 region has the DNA TGCAGCGTTCGGACAGTGACTGTTAATGAGCAGTTCTTC.

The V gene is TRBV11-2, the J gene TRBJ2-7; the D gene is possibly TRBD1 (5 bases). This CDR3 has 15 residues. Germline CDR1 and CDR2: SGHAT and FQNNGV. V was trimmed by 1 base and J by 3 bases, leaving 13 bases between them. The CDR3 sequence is CASSLVLSDSYEQYF. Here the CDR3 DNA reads TGTGCCAGCAGCTTAGTTCTATCTGACAGCTACGAGCAGTACTTC.

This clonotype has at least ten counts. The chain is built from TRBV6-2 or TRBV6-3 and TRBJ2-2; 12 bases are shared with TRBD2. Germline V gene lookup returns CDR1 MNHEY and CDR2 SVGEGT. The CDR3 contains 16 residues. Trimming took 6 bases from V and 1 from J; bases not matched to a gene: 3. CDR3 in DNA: TGTGCCAGCAGCAAGACTAGCGGGAGGAACACCGGGGAGCTGTTTTTT. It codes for CASSKTSGRNTGELFF.

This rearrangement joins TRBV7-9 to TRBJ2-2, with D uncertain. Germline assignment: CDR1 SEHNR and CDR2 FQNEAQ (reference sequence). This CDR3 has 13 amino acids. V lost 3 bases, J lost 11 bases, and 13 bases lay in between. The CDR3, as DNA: TGTGCCAGCAGCTTGAATCCAGTACGAGAGCTGTTTTTT. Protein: CASSLNPVRELFF.

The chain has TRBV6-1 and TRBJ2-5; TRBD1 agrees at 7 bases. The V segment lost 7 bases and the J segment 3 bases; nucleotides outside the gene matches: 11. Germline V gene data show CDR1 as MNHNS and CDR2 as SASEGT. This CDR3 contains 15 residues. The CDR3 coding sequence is TGTGCCAGCAAACAACAGGGGTTGGGGAAAGAGACCCAGTACTTC. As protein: CASKQQGLGKETQYF.

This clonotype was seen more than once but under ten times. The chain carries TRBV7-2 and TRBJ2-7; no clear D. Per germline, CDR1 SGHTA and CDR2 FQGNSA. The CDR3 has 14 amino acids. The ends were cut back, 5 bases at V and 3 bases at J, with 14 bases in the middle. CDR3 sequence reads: CASSANVFGYEQYF. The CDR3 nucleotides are TGTGCCAGCAGCGCAAACGTTTTTGGCTACGAGCAGTACTTC.

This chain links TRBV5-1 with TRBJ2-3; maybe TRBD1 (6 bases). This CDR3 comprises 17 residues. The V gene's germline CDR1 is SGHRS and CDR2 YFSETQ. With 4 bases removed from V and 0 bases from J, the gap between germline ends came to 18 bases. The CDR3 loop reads CASSPVPRTDSTDTQYF. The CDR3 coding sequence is TGCGCCAGCAGCCCCGTCCCGCGGACAGATAGCACAGATACGCAGTATTTT.

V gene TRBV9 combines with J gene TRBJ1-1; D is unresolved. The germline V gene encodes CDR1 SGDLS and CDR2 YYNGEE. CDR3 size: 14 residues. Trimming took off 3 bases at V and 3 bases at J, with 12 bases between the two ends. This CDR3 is CASSADYRYTEAFF. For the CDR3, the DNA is TGTGCCAGCAGCGCAGACTATCGGTACACTGAAGCTTTCTTT.

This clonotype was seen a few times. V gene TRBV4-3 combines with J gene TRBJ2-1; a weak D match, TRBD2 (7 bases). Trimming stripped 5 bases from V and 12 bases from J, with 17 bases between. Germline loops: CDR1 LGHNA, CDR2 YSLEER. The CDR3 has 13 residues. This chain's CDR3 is CASSNRGGGGQFF. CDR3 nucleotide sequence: TGCGCCAGCAGCAACAGAGGGGGGGGTGGGCAGTTCTTC.

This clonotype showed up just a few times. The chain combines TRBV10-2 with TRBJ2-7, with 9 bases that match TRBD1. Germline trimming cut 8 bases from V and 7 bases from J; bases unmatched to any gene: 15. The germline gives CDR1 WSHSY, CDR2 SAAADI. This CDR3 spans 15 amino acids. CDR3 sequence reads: CASLNPGQGPGEQYF. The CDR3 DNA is TGCGCCAGCCTCAACCCGGGACAGGGTCCGGGAGAGCAGTACTTC.